This paragraph covers one T cell receptor beta chain sequence. Original handling: Amplification with reference gene primers provided the estimates of nucleated cell counts. Here immunoSEQ multiplex PCR was the method, and the copy in TCRdb shows in-frame clones only, minus some. The V and J calls and clone size are taken from that table; D and trimming were inferred from the DNA. The top ten hold 25% to 40% of the sample, which has about 58,000 clones, around 79% seen once. There are 20 residues in the CDR3. The trim removed 1 base at V and 6 bases at J, leaving 19 bases unmatched. Germline CDR1 and CDR2: MGHRA and YSYEKL. The source of the sample is a study of blood T cell repertoires in COVID-19. The overall study: Donors in the United States, Italy and Spain gave samples during acute or convalescent COVID-19. From T cells, B-cell-depleted T cells, or PBMCs came the material, which was cDNA or gDNA.

The receptor was derived from a human donor in a cohort sampled during active COVID-19. This chain connects TRBV4-1 to TRBJ2-2, with 8 bases aligning to TRBD2. What was sequenced was peripheral blood. CDR3 in DNA: TGCGCCAGCAGCCAAGTTCAACTTGGAGCGGGGGCGGTTGTAGCCGGGGAGCTGTTTTTT. Residues: CASSQVQLGAGAVVAGELFF.